The present entry profiles one T cell receptor (beta chain) with its context. The antigen remains undetermined. The sample originates from a study of cytomegalovirus exposure and HLA in healthy donors. Turning to the study itself: An earlier analysis found under 130 million unique TCR beta sequences from about 179 million T cells.

CDR1 and CDR2 from the germline V gene are MRHNA and SNTAGT. The CDR3 has 18 amino acids. The V and J ends lost 6 bases and 0 bases respectively, with 18 bases between them. PCR used 60 Vbeta primers and 13 Jbeta primers. Repertoires were generated with immunoSEQ multiplex PCR, while TCRdb's copy carries only in-frame clones and drops some. The repertoire consists of roughly 110,000 clones, with around 71% occurring once and the leading ten covering 0.79%. Study results and limitations: Later analysis associated a missense DCLRE1C variant with TCR beta V- and J-gene trimming. CMV serostatus was the sole immune exposure information available. Listed as cytomegalovirus-associated were 150 or so TCR beta chains.

Specimen: PBMCs. The chain employs TRBV6-4 and TRBJ2-6; D remains ambiguous. The origin of this receptor is a boy younger than 18 in good health and CMV-seronegative. CDR3 loop: CASSPGSRLISGANVLTF. The CDR3 DNA sequence: TGTGCCAGCAGCCCCGGGTCCCGCCTTATCTCTGGGGCCAACGTCCTGACTTTC.